The 11 T cell receptor beta chains in this list originate from one sample, sequenced in a study of blood T cell repertoires in COVID-19. Here immunoSEQ multiplex PCR was the method, and the copy in TCRdb shows in-frame clones only, minus some. The data hold about 15,000 clones, with around 69% observed a single time. Material: peripheral blood. These receptors originate from a boy younger than 10 with active or convalescent COVID-19.

This clone was counted a single time. V and J are TRBV5-8 and TRBJ2-6; no firm D call. CDR1 is SGHTS and CDR2 is YDEGEE in the germline V gene. There are 15 residues in the CDR3. Trimming pared 0 bases from V and 4 bases from J, leaving 8 bases between. The CDR3 DNA is TGTGCCAGCAGCTTGGCGGCAGCGGGGGCCAACGTCCTGACTTTC. Translating it yields CASSLAAAGANVLTF. Together with reference TRBV5-8 and TRBJ2-6, the CDR3 gives the full variable domain: EAGVTQSPTHLIKTRGQQATLRCSPISGHTSVYWYQQALGLGLQFLLWYDEGEERNRGNFPPRFSGRQFPNYSSELNVNALELEDSALYLCASSLAAAGANVLTFGAGSRLTVL.

The table lists this clone with a few counts. An end of the junction does not agree with germline; a read error may underlie this. This rearrangement joins TRBV29-1 to TRBJ2-5; 8 nucleotides align to TRBD1. The V gene's germline CDR1 is SQVTM and CDR2 ANQGSEA. This CDR3 spans 11 amino acids. The DNA of the CDR3 is TGCAGCGTTGTTGTGAGGCAGGGGGCCCACTTC. Amino acid sequence: CSVVVRQGAHF.

This chain links TRBV18 with TRBJ2-1; 9 nucleotides agree with TRBD2. J was trimmed by 0 bases and V by 1 base; bases with no gene match: 1. CDR1 and CDR2 from the germline V gene are KGHSH and LQKENI. This CDR3 has 16 amino acids. The DNA for the CDR3 is TGTGCCAGCTCACCACGACTAGCGGACTCCTACAATGAGCAGTTCTTC. Its translation is CASSPRLADSYNEQFF.

This clone occurred once. This chain uses TRBV15 with TRBJ1-1; 9 bases line up with TRBD1. Germline trimming cut 3 bases from V and 4 bases from J; bases unmatched to any gene: 3. The CDR3 length is 14 residues. CDR1 is LNHNV, CDR2 YYDKDF, per germline (reference sequence). The chain's CDR3 is CATSRDRGSTEAFF. DNA of the CDR3: TGTGCCACCAGCAGGGACAGGGGATCCACTGAAGCTTTCTTT.

This clone showed up just once. The V call is TRBV7-2, the J call TRBJ1-2, with 8 bases fitting TRBD1. The CDR3 covers 15 residues. Per germline, CDR1 SGHTA and CDR2 FQGNSA. Unmatched junction bases numbered 10, after V lost 5 bases and J lost 5 bases. The CDR3 nucleotides are TGTGCCAGCAGCCCACAGGGGGTGTCGATTTATGGCTACACCTTC. Amino acids: CASSPQGVSIYGYTF.

The V call is TRBV6-2 or TRBV6-3, the J call TRBJ1-2; D call uncertain. This CDR3 has 12 amino acids. Per the germline V gene, CDR1 is MNHEY and CDR2 is SVGEGT. V was pared by 6 bases and J by 5 bases, with 10 bases between. This chain's CDR3 is CASSQTGYGYTF. For the CDR3, the DNA is TGTGCCAGCAGCCAGACCGGGTATGGCTACACCTTC.

The chain uses TRBV7-9 and TRBJ2-1; possible D gene TRBD1, 5 bases. CDR3 length equals 13 residues. In germline, CDR1 is SEHNR, CDR2 FQNEAQ (reference sequence). Between the trimmed V and J ends, which lost 5 bases and 7 bases, there was a span of 12 bases. The CDR3, as DNA: TGTGCCAGCAGCACCGGCAAGGGGAATGAGCAGTTCTTC. This gives the protein CASSTGKGNEQFF.

The chain carries TRBV6-6 and TRBJ2-1, with no clear D. V was cut by 0 bases and J by 7 bases, with 13 bases left in between. Germline V gene data show CDR1 as MNHNY and CDR2 as SVGAGI (reference sequence). This CDR3 is built from 15 residues. CDR3 sequence reads: CASSYSTLTGNEQFF. The DNA for the CDR3 is TGTGCCAGCAGTTACTCTACGCTCACCGGGAATGAGCAGTTCTTC.

The chain links TRBV24-1 to TRBJ2-3; TRBD1 matches 7 bases. CDR1 is KGHDR and CDR2 is SFDVKD in the germline V gene. The CDR3 consists of 14 residues. V shed 5 bases, J shed 3 bases, and the junction held 4 bases outside the gene matches. The chain's CDR3 is CATSAPTGTDTQYF. CDR3 DNA sequence: TGTGCCACCAGTGCACCGACAGGGACAGATACGCAGTATTTT.

This clone was seen a few times. V and J are TRBV19 and TRBJ2-1; 9 bases align to TRBD2. Germline V CDR1 and CDR2: LNHDA, SQIVND (reference sequence). The CDR3 is made up of 16 amino acids. J was trimmed by 5 bases and V by 3 bases; bases with no gene match: 8. The CDR3 region has the DNA TGTGCCAGTAGTATGGGGCGGACTAGCGTCCACAATGAGCAGTTCTTC. Translation: CASSMGRTSVHNEQFF.

J is TRBJ2-7 and V is TRBV2, with a weak D call TRBD2 (7 bases). Germline CDR1 and CDR2: SNHLY and FYNNEI. V lost 2 bases and J 7 bases, leaving 15 bases between the germline ends. The CDR3 sequence is 14 residues long. CDR3 coding DNA: TGTGCCAGCAGTGAATGGCGGGGGCGTGGGGAGCAGTACTTC. It is translated as CASSEWRGRGEQYF.